Included here is one T cell receptor beta chain sequence, with context. Its antigen is still unknown. One base away there is no much larger clone; base qualities are not given. V lost 4 bases and J lost 6 bases; the stretch between them is 19 bases long. The cysteine opens and the phenylalanine closes a CDR3 of 14 amino acids. Just the 42-base CDR3 DNA is kept, in frame starting at base 1. Looking up the germline V gene (reference sequence) yields CDR1 GTSNPN and CDR2 SVGIG. The data were obtained in a study of blood T cell repertoires in COVID-19 (dated by TCRdb to the early 2020s). With respect to the entire study: Samples covering the acute and convalescent phases of COVID-19 were provided by collaborators in the United States, Italy and Spain. The prospective study material was composed of cDNA or gDNA derived from T cells, B-cell-depleted T cells, or PBMCs. Deeply sampled blood TCRbeta repertoires from subjects exposed to, actively infected with, or recovered from COVID-19 were included in the dataset. A freely available public database, intended as a resource for researchers studying the immune response to SARS-CoV-2, is where the repertoires were released. The samples were drawn from the first 160 participants of the ongoing ImmuneRACE study and from 1,254 subjects provided by 6 global collaborators. The sample metadata nearly always contained a de-identified subject ID, COVID-19 status, age in years and sex. HLA class I and class II types, where available, came from metadata supplied by the sample provider rather than from assay-based typing.

TCRbeta CDR3 regions were amplified from genomic DNA by means of the immunoSEQ Assay, a bias-controlled multiplex PCR. On the study's bioinformatics: The number of nucleated cells in each sample was estimated by amplification of reference gene primers within the assay. To quantify the absolute abundance of each unique TCRbeta CDR3 rearrangement, sequence reads were collapsed and filtered. Productive Simpson clonality was computed per sample as the square root of Simpson's diversity index over productive rearrangements. Not all clones reach the TCRdb copy of this immuneACCESS table, which keeps in-frame sequences only. Checked studies attribute under half of the gap to unresolved V genes and leave the rest unexplained. V and J calls and clone size come straight from that table; D and trimming were deduced from the DNA. For this sample the table gives some 29,000 clones, of which 89% were detected only once. The ten largest clonotypes hold over 3.5% of the sample.

What the work shows at the level of the full study, not this receptor alone: Clinical and demographic metadata were provided uncurated, with the amount varying by source and participant.

Whole blood was collected in K2EDTA tubes by collaborating institutions according to the institutions' own protocols. For TCRbeta analysis, collaborators shipped samples as frozen whole blood, isolated PBMCs, or DNA extracted from either of those sample types. The specimen sequenced was peripheral blood. The chain uses TRBV30 and TRBJ2-7; matching of 6 bases hints at TRBD2 as the D gene. The TCR was taken from a human donor in a cohort sampled during active COVID-19. The nucleotide sequence reads as follows: TGTGCCTGGACCCCGGGACTCTCCATGAGCGAGCAGTACTTC. The translation is CAWTPGLSMSEQYF. The entire variable domain, with the stretches around the CDR3 drawn from the reference TRBV30 and TRBJ2-7 proteins, is SQTIHQWPATLVQPVGSPLSLECTVEGTSNPNLYWYRQAAGRGLQLLFYSVGIGQISSEVPQNLSASRPQDRQFILSSKKLLLSDSGFYLCAWTPGLSMSEQYFGPGTRLTVT.